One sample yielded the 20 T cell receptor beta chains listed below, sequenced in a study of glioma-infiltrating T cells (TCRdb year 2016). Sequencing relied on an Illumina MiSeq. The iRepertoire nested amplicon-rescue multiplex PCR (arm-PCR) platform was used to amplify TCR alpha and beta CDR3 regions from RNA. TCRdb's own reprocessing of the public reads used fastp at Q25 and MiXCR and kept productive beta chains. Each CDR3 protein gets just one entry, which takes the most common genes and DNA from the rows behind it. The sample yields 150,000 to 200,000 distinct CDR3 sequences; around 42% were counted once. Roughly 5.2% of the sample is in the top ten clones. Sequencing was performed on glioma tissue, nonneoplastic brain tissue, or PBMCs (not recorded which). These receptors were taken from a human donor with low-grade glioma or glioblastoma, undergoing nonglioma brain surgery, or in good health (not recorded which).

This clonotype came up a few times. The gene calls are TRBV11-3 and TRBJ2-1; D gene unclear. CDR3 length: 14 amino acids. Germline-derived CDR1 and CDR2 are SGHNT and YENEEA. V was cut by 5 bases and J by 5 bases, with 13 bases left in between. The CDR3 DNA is TGTGCCAGCAGCCCCTCAAGCGTGGACAATGAGCAGTTCTTC. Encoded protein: CASSPSSVDNEQFF.

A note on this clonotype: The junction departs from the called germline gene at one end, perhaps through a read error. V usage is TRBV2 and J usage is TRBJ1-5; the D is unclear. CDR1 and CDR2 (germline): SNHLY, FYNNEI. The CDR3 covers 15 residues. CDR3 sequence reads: CASSEWSGSGQPQNF. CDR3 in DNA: TGTGCCAGCAGTGAATGGTCCGGGTCCGGGCAGCCCCAGAATTTT.

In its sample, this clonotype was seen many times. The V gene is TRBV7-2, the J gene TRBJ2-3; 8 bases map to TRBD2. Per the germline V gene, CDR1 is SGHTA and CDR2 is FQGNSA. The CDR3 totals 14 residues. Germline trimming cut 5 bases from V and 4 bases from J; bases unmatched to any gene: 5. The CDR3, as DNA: TGTGCCAGCAGCCGCGGACTAGCTCCAGATACGCAGTATTTT. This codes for CASSRGLAPDTQYF. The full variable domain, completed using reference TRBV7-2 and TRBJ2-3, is GAGVSQSPSNKVTEKGKDVELRCDPISGHTALYWYRQSLGQGLEFLIYFQGNSAPDKSGLPSDRFSAERTGGSVSTLTIQRTQQEDSAVYLCASSRGLAPDTQYFGPGTRLTVL.

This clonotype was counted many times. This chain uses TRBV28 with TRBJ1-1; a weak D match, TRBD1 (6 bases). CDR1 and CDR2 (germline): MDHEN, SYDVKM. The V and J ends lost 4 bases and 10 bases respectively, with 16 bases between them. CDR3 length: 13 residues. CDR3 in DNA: TGTGCCAGCAGTTCGGGACATCCCGTATTAGCTTTCTTT. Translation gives CASSSGHPVLAFF.

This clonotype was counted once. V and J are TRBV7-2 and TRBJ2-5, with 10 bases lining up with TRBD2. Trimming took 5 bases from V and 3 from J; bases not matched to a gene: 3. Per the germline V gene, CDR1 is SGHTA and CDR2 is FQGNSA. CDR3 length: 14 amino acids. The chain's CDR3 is CASSILAGKETQYF. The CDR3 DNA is TGTGCCAGCAGCATACTAGCGGGAAAAGAGACCCAGTACTTC.

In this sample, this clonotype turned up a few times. The CDR3 loop is CASSQDPGLLPDEQFF. As DNA, the CDR3 is TGCGCCAGCAGCCAAGATCCCGGGCTCCTGCCCGATGAGCAGTTCTTC. The chain employs TRBV4-1 and TRBJ2-1, with D unclear. Trimming stripped 0 bases from V and 8 bases from J, with 17 bases between. The CDR3 consists of 16 residues. CDR1 and CDR2 (germline): MGHRA, YSYEKL.

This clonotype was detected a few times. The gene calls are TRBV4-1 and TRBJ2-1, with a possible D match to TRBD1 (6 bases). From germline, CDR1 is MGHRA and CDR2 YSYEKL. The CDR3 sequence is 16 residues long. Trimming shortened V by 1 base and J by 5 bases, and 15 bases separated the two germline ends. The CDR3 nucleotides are TGCGCCAGCAGCCAAGCGGGGACATCGGATGACAATGAGCAGTTCTTC. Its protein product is CASSQAGTSDDNEQFF.

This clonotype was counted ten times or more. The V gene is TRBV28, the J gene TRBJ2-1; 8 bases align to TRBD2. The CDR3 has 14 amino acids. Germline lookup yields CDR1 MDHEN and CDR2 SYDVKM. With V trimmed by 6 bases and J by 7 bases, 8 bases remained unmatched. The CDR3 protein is CASSDGTRYNEQFF. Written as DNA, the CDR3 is TGTGCCAGCAGCGATGGGACTAGATATAATGAGCAGTTCTTC. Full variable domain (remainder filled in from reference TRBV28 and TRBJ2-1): DVKVTQSSRYLVKRTGEKVFLECVQDMDHENMFWYRQDPGLGLRLIYFSYDVKMKEKGDIPEGYSVSREKKERFSLILESASTNQTSMYLCASSDGTRYNEQFFGPGTRLTVL.

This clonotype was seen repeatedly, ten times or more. Written as DNA, the CDR3 is TGCAGCGTTGAGGGGGTAGATGAGCAGTTCTTC. Translated, it gives CSVEGVDEQFF. This chain uses TRBV29-1 with TRBJ2-1; the D gene could be TRBD1 or TRBD2 (5 bases each). This CDR3 is 11 amino acids long. Germline V gene lookup returns CDR1 SQVTM and CDR2 ANQGSEA. Trimming removed 3 bases at V and 8 bases at J, with 8 bases between.

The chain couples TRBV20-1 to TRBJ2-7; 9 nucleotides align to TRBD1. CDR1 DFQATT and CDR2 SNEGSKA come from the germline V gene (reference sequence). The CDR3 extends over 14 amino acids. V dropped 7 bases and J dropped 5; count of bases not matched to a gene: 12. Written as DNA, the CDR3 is TGCAGTGTGGAACCGGGACAGGGAAACCACGAGCAGTACTTC. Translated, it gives CSVEPGQGNHEQYF.

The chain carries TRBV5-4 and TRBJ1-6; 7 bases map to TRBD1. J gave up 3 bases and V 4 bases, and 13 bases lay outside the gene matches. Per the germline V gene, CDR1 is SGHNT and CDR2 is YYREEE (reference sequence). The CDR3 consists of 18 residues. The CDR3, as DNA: TGTGCCAGCAGCAGGGGGCCGGGACTTCGAGTCTATAATTCACCCCTCCACTTT. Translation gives CASSRGPGLRVYNSPLHF.

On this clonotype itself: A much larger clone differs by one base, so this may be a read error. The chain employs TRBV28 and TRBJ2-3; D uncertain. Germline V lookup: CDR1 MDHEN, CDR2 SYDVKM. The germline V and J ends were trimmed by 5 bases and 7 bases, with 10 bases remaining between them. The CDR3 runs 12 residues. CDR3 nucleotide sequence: TGTGCCAGCAGTCAACTTGCAAATACGCAGTATTTT. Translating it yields CASSQLANTQYF.

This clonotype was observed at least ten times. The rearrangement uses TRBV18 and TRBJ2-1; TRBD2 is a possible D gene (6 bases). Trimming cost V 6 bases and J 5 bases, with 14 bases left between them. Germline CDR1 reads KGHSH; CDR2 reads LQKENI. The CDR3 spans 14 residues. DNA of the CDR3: TGTGCCAGCTCCCCCCGAAGGACTAACAATGAGCAGTTCTTC. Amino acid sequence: CASSPRRTNNEQFF.

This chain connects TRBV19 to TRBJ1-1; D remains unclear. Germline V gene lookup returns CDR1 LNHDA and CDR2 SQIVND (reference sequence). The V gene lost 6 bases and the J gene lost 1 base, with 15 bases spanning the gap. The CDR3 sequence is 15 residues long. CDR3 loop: CASSVLSTGNTEAFF. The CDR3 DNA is TGTGCCAGTAGCGTCCTATCGACCGGGAACACTGAAGCTTTCTTT.

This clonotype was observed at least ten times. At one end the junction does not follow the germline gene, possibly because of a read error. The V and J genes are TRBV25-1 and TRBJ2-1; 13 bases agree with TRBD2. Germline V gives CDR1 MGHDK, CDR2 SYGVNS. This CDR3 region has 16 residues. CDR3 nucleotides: TGTGCCAGCAGTGCTAGCTCACGACTAGCGGGAGGCACCCTGGTCTTC. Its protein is CASSASSRLAGGTLVF.

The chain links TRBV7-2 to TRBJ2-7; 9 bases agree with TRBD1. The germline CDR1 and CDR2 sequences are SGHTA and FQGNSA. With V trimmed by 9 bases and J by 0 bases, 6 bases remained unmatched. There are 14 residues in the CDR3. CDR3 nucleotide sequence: TGTGCCAGTAAGCCGGGACAGGGCTCCTACGAGCAGTACTTC. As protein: CASKPGQGSYEQYF.

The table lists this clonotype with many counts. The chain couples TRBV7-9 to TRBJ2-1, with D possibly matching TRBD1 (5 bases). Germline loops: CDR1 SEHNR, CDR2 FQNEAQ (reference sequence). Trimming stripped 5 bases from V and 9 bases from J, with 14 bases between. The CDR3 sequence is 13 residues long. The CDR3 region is CASSPSGWGEQFF. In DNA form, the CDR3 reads TGTGCCAGCAGCCCTTCAGGGTGGGGTGAGCAGTTCTTC. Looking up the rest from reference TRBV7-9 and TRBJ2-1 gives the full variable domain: DTGVSQNPRHKITKRGQNVTFRCDPISEHNRLYWYRQTLGQGPEFLTYFQNEAQLEKSRLLSDRFSAERPKGSFSTLEIQRTEQGDSAMYLCASSPSGWGEQFFGPGTRLTVL.

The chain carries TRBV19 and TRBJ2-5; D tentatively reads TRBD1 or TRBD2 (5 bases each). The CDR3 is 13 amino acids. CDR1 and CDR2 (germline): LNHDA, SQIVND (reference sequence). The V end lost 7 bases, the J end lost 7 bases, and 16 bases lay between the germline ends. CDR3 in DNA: TGTGCCAGTAATACAGGACTGGAAGGGACCCAGTACTTC. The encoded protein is CASNTGLEGTQYF.

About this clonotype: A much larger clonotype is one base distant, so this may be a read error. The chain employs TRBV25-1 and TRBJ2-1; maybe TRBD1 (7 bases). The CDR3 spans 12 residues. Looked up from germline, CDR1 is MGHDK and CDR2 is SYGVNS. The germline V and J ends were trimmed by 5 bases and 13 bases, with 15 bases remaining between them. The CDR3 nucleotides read TGTGCCAGCAGTCTCAGGGGGGAGACCCAGTTCTTC. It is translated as CASSLRGETQFF.

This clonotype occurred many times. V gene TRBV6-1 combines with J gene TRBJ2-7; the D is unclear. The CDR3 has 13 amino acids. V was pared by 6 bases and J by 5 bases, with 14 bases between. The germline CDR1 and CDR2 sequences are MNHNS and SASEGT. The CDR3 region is CASRESRSHEQYF. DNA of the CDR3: TGTGCCAGCAGGGAATCTAGATCCCACGAGCAGTACTTC.